A selection of T cell receptor beta chains follows, all from one sample in a study of T cells after yellow fever vaccination. TCRdb passed the 5' RACE reads through MiXCR, listing each CDR3 protein once. This table has hundreds of thousands of distinct CDR3 sequences, under 20% appearing once. The source was PBMCs, collected before the yellow fever booster vaccination. These receptors came from a man younger than 30 who received the YFV17D yellow fever vaccine. CDR3s include the opening cysteine and the closing phenylalanine or tryptophan. A D gene is named only where the DNA matches it firmly. Clone size is shown for a subset of rows, as once, few, many or a class of expanded clone.

D gene	V gene	CDR3 length	clone size	J gene	CDR3 DNA	CDR3 protein
TRBD2	TRBV6-5	14	few	TRBJ2-5	TGTGCCAGCAGTTACTCGACGGGGGGAGAGACCCAGTACTTC	CASSYSTGGETQYF
-	TRBV11-2	15	few	TRBJ2-2	TGTGCCAGCAGCGGGCTACAGGGGAACACCGGGGAGCTGTTTTTT	CASSGLQGNTGELFF
TRBD1	TRBV7-9	15	-	TRBJ1-1	TGTGCCAGCAGCTCGCCCGCACAGGGGGGCGCTGAAGCTTTCTTT	CASSSPAQGGAEAFF
TRBD2	TRBV4-2	15	-	TRBJ2-5	TGTGCCAGCAGCCAAGAGCGGGGGGGCCCTGAGACCCAGTACTTC	CASSQERGGPETQYF
-	TRBV7-2	14	few	TRBJ1-2	TGTGCCAGCAGCTTACAGGCAGGGGATAAGGGCTACACCTTC	CASSLQAGDKGYTF
-	TRBV5-5	14	-	TRBJ2-7	TGTGCCAGCAGCTTGCGTTCGGAATCCTACGAGCAGTACTTC	CASSLRSESYEQYF
-	TRBV15	12	-	TRBJ1-2	TGTGCCACCAGCAGAGATCGTATAGGCTACACCTTC	CATSRDRIGYTF
TRBD1	TRBV6-6	17	few	TRBJ2-2	TGTGCCAGCAGCCCTGCCCTCAGGGGGCGAGACACCGGGGAGCTGTTTTTT	CASSPALRGRDTGELFF
-	TRBV7-9	13	few	TRBJ1-1	TGTGCCAGCAGCTTAGGCCCGGGCCCCGAAGCTTTCTTT	CASSLGPGPEAFF
TRBD1	TRBV12-3/TRBV12-4	16	few	TRBJ2-5	TGTGCCAGCAGCCCTGACCATGGGACAGGGCAAGAGACCCAGTACTTC	CASSPDHGTGQETQYF
-	TRBV18	15	-	TRBJ1-3	TGTGCCAGCTCACCCGCCTCCGCCTCTGGAAACACCATATATTTT	CASSPASASGNTIYF
-	TRBV20-1	14	-	TRBJ2-3	TGCAGTGCTAGAGACCGGGCAGGGCTAGATACGCAGTATTTT	CSARDRAGLDTQYF
-	TRBV11-2	16	-	TRBJ1-2	TGTGCCAGCAGCTTAGGGCGTTCGCAACCCTACTATGGCTACACCTTC	CASSLGRSQPYYGYTF
-	TRBV4-1	17	few	TRBJ1-1	TGCGCCAGCAGCCCCCAGGACGGACGGACTCCCAACACTGAAGCTTTCTTT	CASSPQDGRTPNTEAFF
TRBD1	TRBV4-1	13	few	TRBJ1-6	TGCGCCAGCAGCGCAGGGGGTGATTCACCCCTCCACTTT	CASSAGGDSPLHF
TRBD2	TRBV6-2/TRBV6-3	14	many	TRBJ2-1	TGTGCCAGCAATCAAGCGGGGGGGCGGAATGAGCAGTTCTTC	CASNQAGGRNEQFF
-	TRBV12-3/TRBV12-4	14	-	TRBJ1-1	TGTGCCAGCAGTTCCGCTTACAGGTCCCCTGAAGCTTTCTTT	CASSSAYRSPEAFF
TRBD2	TRBV9	13	-	TRBJ2-5	TGTGCCAGCAGCGTAAGACTAGCAGAGACCCAGTACTTC	CASSVRLAETQYF
-	TRBV5-1	14	-	TRBJ2-1	TGCGCCAGCGCTACCGGGACTCATGCCAATGAGCAGTTCTTC	CASATGTHANEQFF
-	TRBV7-3	13	few	TRBJ1-1	TGTGCCAGCAGCTTTGACACGAACACTGAAGCTTTCTTT	CASSFDTNTEAFF
-	TRBV5-1	15	many	TRBJ2-5	TGCGCCAGCACCGAAGGACGCCCGTCGGCAGAGACCCAGTACTTC	CASTEGRPSAETQYF
-	TRBV2	13	-	TRBJ2-3	TGTGCCAGCGGAGGGGGCAGACCAGATACGCAGTATTTT	CASGGGRPDTQYF
-	TRBV5-1	14	few	TRBJ1-1	TGCGCCAGCAGCTTGGCCGGCAGGGTCGCTGAAGCTTTCTTT	CASSLAGRVAEAFF
TRBD2	TRBV20-1	14	-	TRBJ2-3	TGCAGTGCCGAAAAGCGGGGGAACACAGATACGCAGTATTTT	CSAEKRGNTDTQYF
-	TRBV7-9	17	-	TRBJ2-2	TGTGCCAGCAGCTTAAATTCTGGCGACAGGATTACCGGGGAGCTGTTTTTT	CASSLNSGDRITGELFF
-	TRBV7-3	14	-	TRBJ2-3	TGTGCCAGCAGCCGGACAGATGACACAGATACGCAGTATTTT	CASSRTDDTDTQYF
-	TRBV12-3/TRBV12-4	15	-	TRBJ2-7	TGTGCCAGCAGTTTACGGCCTACAGCTGGTGGCGAGCAGTACTTC	CASSLRPTAGGEQYF
-	TRBV20-1	11	-	TRBJ2-7	TGCAGTGCTAGTTCGGGCTACGAGCAGTACTTC	CSASSGYEQYF
-	TRBV5-1	15	few	TRBJ2-6	TGCGCCAGCAAGACAACAGGGTCAGGGGCCAACGTCCTGACTTTC	CASKTTGSGANVLTF
TRBD2	TRBV7-9	15	-	TRBJ2-7	TGTGCCAGCAGCTTAGTCGGGACTAGCGGCTACGAGCAGTACTTC	CASSLVGTSGYEQYF
-	TRBV3-1	16	many	TRBJ1-6	TGTGCCAGCAGCCATGGCTGGGGCAGAAATAATTCACCCCTCCACTTT	CASSHGWGRNNSPLHF
-	TRBV12-3/TRBV12-4	15	-	TRBJ1-1	TGTGCCAGCAGTACCCGACAGGCGATGAACACTGAAGCTTTCTTT	CASSTRQAMNTEAFF